This TCR beta chain was profiled in a study of T cell responses to AZD1222 COVID-19 vaccine. CDR3 size: 13 residues. Trimming removed 6 bases from V and 5 bases from J, with 8 bases in between. This table comes from immunoSEQ multiplex PCR, and its TCRdb copy is limited to in-frame clones, with some not included. The repertoire includes 100,000 to 120,000 clones, around 88% of them detected once, and less than 6.5% sits in the top ten. The source is an adult who received the AZD1222 COVID-19 vaccine. The chain joins TRBV12-3 or TRBV12-4 to TRBJ1-6; tentative D call: TRBD1 (6 bases). This specimen was peripheral blood, taken 28 days after the second AZD1222 dose. In DNA form, the CDR3 reads TGTGCCAGCAGGGACAGCAATAATTCACCCCTCCACTTT. Residues: CASRDSNNSPLHF.